This T cell receptor beta chain appears in the sequencing data of a study of cytomegalovirus exposure and HLA in healthy donors. In the study overall: An earlier analysis found roughly 110 million unique TCR beta sequences from 150 million to 200 million T cells. Study-wide points: An analysis done earlier found most TCR beta V segments productive about 87% or about 30% of the time. In a later analysis, compared with equally common non-associated chains, HLA-associated beta chains were more expanded.

The study sampled nominally healthy donors, though unrecorded immune exposures were likely. The PCR made use of 60 Vbeta and 13 Jbeta primers. The protocol was immunoSEQ multiplex PCR, while the TCRdb copy is restricted to in-frame clones and leaves out a portion. The sample lists approximately 200,000 clones; under 80% were seen once. The CDR3 consists of 15 residues. CDR1 is MNHEY and CDR2 is SVGAGI in the germline V gene. J gave up 5 bases and V 6 bases, and 7 bases lay outside the gene matches. Note on this clone: Its specificity is not known.

This TCR was recovered from a man younger than 40 in good health and CMV-seropositive. The specimen was PBMCs. The gene calls are TRBV6-5 and TRBJ2-5; 12 bases fit TRBD2. CDR3 residues: CASRRGTSGFETQYF. For the CDR3, the DNA is TGTGCCAGCAGACGCGGGACTAGCGGGTTTGAGACCCAGTACTTC.